This TCR beta chain was documented in a study of cytomegalovirus exposure and HLA in healthy donors. The PCR had 60 Vbeta and 13 Jbeta primers. The table came from immunoSEQ multiplex PCR; TCRdb's copy has only in-frame clones and leaves some out. The sample has approximately 27,000 clones, about 60% seen once; the top ten hold roughly 42%. A few counts support this clone. The antigen is unknown. Study-level points and caveats: With later analysis, a missense DCLRE1C variant became linked to TCR beta V- and J-gene trimming. Presence/absence results assume similar sequencing depth per donor, which may not hold.

CDR1 and CDR2 (germline): MRHNA, SNTAGT. This CDR3 has 16 residues. After removal of 3 bases from V and 3 bases from J, the junction contained 7 bases not matched to a gene. This sequence originates from a male donor in good health and CMV-seropositive. The chain employs TRBV6-4 and TRBJ2-2; the match to TRBD2 covers 7 bases. Sequenced: PBMCs. The CDR3 protein is CASSEVKTSDTGELFF. The CDR3 DNA reads TGTGCCAGCAGTGAGGTTAAAACTAGCGACACCGGGGAGCTGTTTTTT.